These 32 T cell receptor beta chains were sequenced from one sample in a study of tumor-infiltrating lymphocytes in oesophageal squamous cell carcinoma. TCRdb re-called the PCR reads with MiXCR, one entry per CDR3 protein. The sample includes fewer than 25,000 distinct CDR3 sequences, 40% to 50% of them seen just once. Source material: esophageal tumor tissue. These receptor sequences come from a male donor with esophageal squamous cell carcinoma.

This clonotype was observed many times. The chain employs TRBV5-1 and TRBJ2-6; D gene ambiguous. CDR3 length equals 14 residues. V dropped 6 bases and J dropped 0 bases, with 7 bases sitting between them. CDR1 SGHRS and CDR2 YFSETQ come from the germline V gene. For the CDR3, the DNA is TGCGCCAGCAACCGCAACTCTGGGGCCAACGTCCTGACTTTC. This sequence encodes CASNRNSGANVLTF.

This clonotype was seen at least ten times. A much more abundant neighbour one base away suggests this may be a read error. J is TRBJ2-5 and V is TRBV10-1; TRBD1 matches 9 bases. The CDR3 sequence is 15 residues long. The ends lost 5 bases at V and 11 bases at J; junction bases unmatched: 15. Germline CDR1 is WNHNN and CDR2 is SYGVQD (reference sequence). Here the CDR3 DNA reads TGCGCCAGCAGTTCAGCGGGACAGGGAACCAATGAGCAGTACTTC. Translated: CASSSAGQGTNEQYF.

This clonotype came up many times. The chain combines TRBV6-1 with TRBJ2-5; D possibly corresponds to TRBD1 (6 bases). Gene TRBJ2-7 matches the end of the DNA better, so the J call may be wrong. The CDR3 extends over 12 amino acids. Germline CDR1 is MNHNS and CDR2 is SASEGT. DNA of the CDR3: TGTGCCAGCTCAGGGGCCTACTACGAGCAGTACTTC. Amino acids: CASSGAYYEQYF.

CDR3 sequence reads: CASSSWTETYEQYF. DNA for the CDR3: TGTGCCAGCAGCTCATGGACAGAGACCTACGAGCAGTACTTC. This chain joins TRBV12-3 or TRBV12-4 and TRBJ2-5; the D gene is possibly TRBD1 (6 bases). The end of the DNA aligns better with TRBJ2-7, so the J call may be wrong. CDR3 length: 14 amino acids.

The sample holds many counts of this clonotype. V and J are TRBV6-1 and TRBJ1-1, with D tentatively TRBD1 (5 bases). The germline V gene has CDR1 MNHNS and CDR2 SASEGT. The CDR3 sequence is 15 residues long. V lost 6 bases and J lost 2, with 16 bases in between. The CDR3 sequence: CASRDDQDRNTEAFF. The CDR3 nucleotides are TGTGCCAGCAGGGACGACCAAGACAGAAACACTGAAGCTTTCTTT.

V usage is TRBV20-1 and J usage is TRBJ1-1, with 7 bases matching TRBD1. The germline gives CDR1 DFQATT, CDR2 SNEGSKA (reference sequence). The CDR3 sequence is 15 residues long. Losses at the gene ends were 0 bases for V and 11 bases for J; bases not matched to a gene: 15. The CDR3 region is CSARDQGTDWREAFF. The CDR3 DNA is TGCAGTGCTAGAGATCAGGGGACAGACTGGCGGGAGGCTTTCTTT.

This clonotype was found many times. V usage is TRBV19 and J usage is TRBJ2-1; 15 nucleotides match TRBD2. This CDR3 spans 19 amino acids. CDR1 LNHDA and CDR2 SQIVND come from the germline V gene (reference sequence). Losses at the gene ends were 4 bases for V and 0 bases for J; bases not matched to a gene: 7. The CDR3 DNA reads TGTGCCAGTAGTACCGGACTAGCGGGAGGGTTGAGCTCCTACAATGAGCAGTTCTTC. It yields the protein CASSTGLAGGLSSYNEQFF.

In this sample, this clonotype turned up many times. J is TRBJ2-3 and V is TRBV27, with D perhaps TRBD1 (6 bases). CDR1 is MNHEY, CDR2 SMNVEV, per germline (reference sequence). The V end was cut by 8 bases, the J end by 1 base, with 16 bases between. The CDR3 totals 15 residues. CDR3 coding DNA: TGTGCCAGCGCCGACAGGAACCTGGGCACAGATACGCAGTATTTT. The encoded protein is CASADRNLGTDTQYF.

At least ten counts were recorded for this clonotype. This sequence may be a read error, since a much larger clone differs from it by one base. This chain uses TRBV6-6 with TRBJ2-5; 8 bases match TRBD1. Germline CDR1 reads MNHNY; CDR2 reads SVGAGI (reference sequence). Trimming took 1 base from V and 11 from J; bases not matched to a gene: 12. The CDR3 length is 15 residues. This CDR3 reads CASSYLGTGTNEQYF. CDR3 nucleotide sequence: TGTGCCAGCAGTTACTTGGGGACAGGAACTAATGAGCAGTACTTC.

The chain joins TRBV19 to TRBJ1-1; D might be TRBD1 (5 bases). This CDR3 contains 15 residues. Germline V CDR1 and CDR2: LNHDA, SQIVND (reference sequence). V lost 0 bases and J lost 1, with 9 bases in between. The CDR3 nucleotides read TGTGCCAGTAGTATAGATTACAGGACGAACACTGAAGCTTTCTTT. Amino acids: CASSIDYRTNTEAFF.

The count of this clonotype is one. The V and J genes are TRBV6-8 and TRBJ2-5; 10 bases are a match to TRBD1. The tail of the sequence fits TRBJ2-7 better, so the J call may be wrong. The germline V gene has CDR1 MNHGY and CDR2 SAAAGT. The CDR3 is 14 amino acids. CDR3 in amino acids: CASRPRQGANEQYF. CDR3 sequence (DNA): TGTGCCAGCAGACCCCGACAGGGGGCCAACGAGCAGTACTTC.

This chain connects TRBV6-1 to TRBJ2-6, with TRBD1 matching 8 bases. The J call may be in error: the DNA end matches TRBJ2-1 better. Germline V gene sequence: CDR1 MNHNS, CDR2 SASEGT. CDR3 length equals 13 residues. The CDR3 region is CASSGQGSYEQFF. Here the CDR3 DNA reads TGTGCCAGCAGTGGACAGGGGAGCTACGAGCAGTTCTTC.

This clonotype occurred many times. CDR3 in amino acids: CASRALIAGAYEQYF. In DNA, the CDR3 is TGTGCCAGTAGGGCCCTCATAGCGGGAGCCTACGAGCAGTACTTC. The chain carries TRBV19 and TRBJ2-1; 9 bases are shared with TRBD2. The end of the DNA aligns better with TRBJ2-7, so the J call may be wrong. The CDR3 extends over 15 amino acids. The germline gives CDR1 LNHDA, CDR2 SQIVND (reference sequence).

The chain combines TRBV6-5 with TRBJ2-7; 7 nucleotides align to TRBD1. The J call may not be correct, given that the DNA end is closer to TRBJ1-2. Germline V gives CDR1 MNHEY, CDR2 SVGAGI. The CDR3 spans 15 residues. The CDR3 loop reads CASKEGGGLIYGYTF. CDR3 DNA sequence: TGTGCCAGCAAAGAAGGGGGCGGCCTTATCTATGGCTACACCTTC.

The V gene is TRBV7-2, the J gene TRBJ2-3; TRBD1 matches at 9 bases. V shed 4 bases and J 5 bases; nucleotides not matched to a gene: 7. The CDR3 contains 15 residues. Per the germline V gene, CDR1 is SGHTA and CDR2 is FQGNSA. The DNA for the CDR3 is TGTGCCAGCAGCTCGGGACAGGGAAGGGTAGATACGCAGTATTTT. It encodes CASSSGQGRVDTQYF.

This clonotype was observed many times. One base away lies a much larger clone, so this may be a sequencing read error. The rearrangement links TRBV7-3 to TRBJ2-1; TRBD1 agrees at 8 bases. The J segment lost 10 bases and the V segment lost 3 bases, leaving 8 bases of the junction unmatched. This CDR3 spans 14 amino acids. Germline assignment: CDR1 SGHTA and CDR2 FQGTGA. The CDR3 DNA reads as TGTGCCAGCAGCTTGGGGACAGGAGCCTACGAGCAGTTCTTC. Amino acid sequence: CASSLGTGAYEQFF.

This clonotype has ten or more counts. The CDR3 coding sequence is TGTGCCAGCAGCCAAGATCAGTGGGACACTGAAGCTTTCTTT. Its translation: CASSQDQWDTEAFF. This chain joins TRBV14 and TRBJ1-1; D uncertain. V was clipped by 0 bases and J by 3 bases, with 8 bases between them. The CDR3 has 14 amino acids. The germline V gene encodes CDR1 SGHDN and CDR2 FVKESK.

This clonotype was recorded many times. This is likely a read error, given that the CDR3 carries no conserved phenylalanine or tryptophan at its end. The limits of the CDR3 on the DNA are not certain, so only TCRdb's listed CDR3 is given. The rearrangement uses TRBV7-3 and TRBJ1-1; the listed D gene, TRBD1, was not tested against the DNA. Germline V gene data show CDR1 as SGHTA and CDR2 as FQGTGA. The CDR3 region is 16 residues in length, termini included. CDR3 loop: CASSLGTEIHPSTSAP.

In its sample, this clonotype was seen a few times. The chain combines TRBV7-2 with TRBJ2-5, with D perhaps matching TRBD2 (6 bases). Germline V CDR1 and CDR2: SGHTA, FQGNSA. V lost 4 bases and J lost 1, with 13 bases in between. The CDR3 totals 15 residues. The CDR3 bases are TGTGCCAGCAGCTCGACGCGGGGAGTCCAAGAGACCCAGTACTTC. Translation gives CASSSTRGVQETQYF.

This clonotype was observed a single time. CDR3 region: CASSLAGASDIQYF. The CDR3, as DNA: TGTGCCAGCAGCTTAGCCGGGGCTTCGGACATTCAGTACTTC. This chain links TRBV7-2 with TRBJ2-3; D tentatively fits TRBD1 or TRBD2 (5 bases each). The assigned J gene may be wrong: the sequence end matches TRBJ2-4 better. CDR1 SGHTA and CDR2 FQGNSA come from the germline V gene. The CDR3 length is 14 residues.

The chain has TRBV7-6 and TRBJ2-3; a weak D match, TRBD2 (6 bases). Looked up from germline, CDR1 is SGHVS and CDR2 is FNYEAQ. The CDR3 has 18 residues. Trimming took 1 base from V and 2 from J, leaving 19 bases between them. The CDR3 DNA follows: TGTGCCAGCAGCTTAGGACGGATCCGGGCGGGGTCCACAGATACGCAGTATTTT. It translates to CASSLGRIRAGSTDTQYF.

This clonotype was detected many times. The chain has TRBV7-9 and TRBJ1-1, with unresolved D. The V gene's germline CDR1 is SEHNR and CDR2 FQNEAQ (reference sequence). The CDR3 loop spans 13 amino acids. With 5 bases removed from V and 4 bases from J, the gap between germline ends came to 11 bases. The CDR3: CASSLSTSTEAFF. The CDR3 bases are TGTGCCAGCAGCCTCAGTACCTCCACTGAAGCTTTCTTT.

There are many counts of this clonotype. This CDR3 is missing its conserved last phenylalanine or tryptophan, likely due to a read error. The DNA is omitted, as the CDR3 cannot be located on it reliably, and the CDR3 follows TCRdb's listing. The V call is TRBV11-3, the J call TRBJ2-1; the D call TRBD1 from the table was never checked on the DNA. The CDR3 region is 8 residues in length, termini included. Germline loops: CDR1 SGHNT, CDR2 YENEEA. The CDR3 sequence: CASSLPRT.

V is TRBV11-2 and J is TRBJ2-7, with TRBD2 matching 10 bases. The J call could be wrong; TRBJ2-1 is a better fit for the DNA end. The CDR3 runs 15 residues. Germline loops: CDR1 SGHAT, CDR2 FQNNGV. CDR3 DNA sequence: TGTGCCAGCAGCCAGACTAGCGGGCCCATGGATGAGCAGTTCTTC. Residues: CASSQTSGPMDEQFF.

This sequence joins TRBV7-3 and TRBJ2-1; 11 bases are shared with TRBD2. The CDR3 has 14 residues. From germline, CDR1 is SGHTA and CDR2 FQGTGA. V lost 5 bases to trimming and J lost 6 bases; unmatched junction nucleotides: 3. CDR3 sequence (DNA): TGTGCCAGCAGCCCGACTAGCGGGGCCAATGAGCAGTTCTTC. This gives the protein CASSPTSGANEQFF.

V gene TRBV28 combines with J gene TRBJ2-6; no clear D gene. V was shortened by 7 bases and J by 0 bases, with 13 bases between the two germline ends. CDR3 length: 16 amino acids. The germline V gene has CDR1 MDHEN and CDR2 SYDVKM. The CDR3 protein is CASTTHLGSGANVLTF. The CDR3 DNA reads TGTGCCAGCACCACCCATCTGGGCTCTGGGGCCAACGTCCTGACTTTC.

This clonotype was counted ten times or more. The rearrangement uses TRBV10-3 and TRBJ1-1; no reliable D call. The CDR3 spans 14 residues. Per the germline V gene, CDR1 is ENHRY and CDR2 is SYGVKD. With 2 bases removed from V and 1 base from J, the gap between germline ends came to 8 bases. The CDR3 region has the DNA TGTGCCATCAGTGAGGGGGTTGGGAACACTGAAGCTTTCTTT. Its protein is CAISEGVGNTEAFF.

This chain links TRBV19 with TRBJ1-5, with D uncertain. This CDR3 has 9 residues. The V gene lost 10 bases and the J gene lost 4 bases, with 2 bases spanning the gap. CDR1 and CDR2 (germline): LNHDA, SQIVND (reference sequence). The CDR3 loop reads CAINQPQHF. DNA for the CDR3: TGTGCCATTAATCAGCCCCAGCATTTT.

This chain links TRBV10-3 with TRBJ2-3; D not resolved. The CDR3 has 12 residues. V lost 5 bases to trimming and J lost 5 bases, with 8 bases between them. CDR1 is ENHRY and CDR2 is SYGVKD in the germline V gene. CDR3 region: CAISPGGDTQYF. The CDR3 nucleotides are TGTGCCATCAGTCCCGGTGGAGATACGCAGTATTTT.

In this sample, this clonotype turned up many times. The rearrangement links TRBV2 to TRBJ2-1; D not certain. The CDR3 totals 13 residues. V lost 5 bases and J lost 3, with 8 bases in between. The germline gives CDR1 SNHLY, CDR2 FYNNEI. The CDR3 reads CASSTSHYNEQFF. The CDR3 coding sequence is TGTGCCAGCAGTACCAGCCACTACAATGAGCAGTTCTTC.

This clonotype was found a few times. The J gene is TRBJ1-2, the V gene TRBV20-1; possibly TRBD1 for D (6 bases). This CDR3 is 12 amino acids long. V lost 4 bases and J lost 7, with 13 bases in between. Germline loops: CDR1 DFQATT, CDR2 SNEGSKA (reference sequence). The CDR3 spells CSATQGSAGYTF. In nucleotides, the CDR3 is TGCAGTGCTACCCAGGGGTCTGCTGGCTACACCTTC.

The rearrangement links TRBV7-2 to TRBJ2-3; 12 positions match TRBD2. This CDR3 is 18 amino acids long. The germline CDR1 and CDR2 sequences are SGHTA and FQGNSA. The V and J ends lost 5 bases and 8 bases, in that order; junction bases with no gene match: 17. Here the CDR3 reads CASSPNPGTSGPIGTQYF. The CDR3 DNA is TGTGCCAGCAGCCCCAATCCGGGGACTAGCGGGCCCATCGGTACGCAGTATTTT. Complete variable domain (other parts from reference TRBV7-2 and TRBJ2-3): GAGVSQSPSNKVTEKGKDVELRCDPISGHTALYWYRQSLGQGLEFLIYFQGNSAPDKSGLPSDRFSAERTGGSVSTLTIQRTQQEDSAVYLCASSPNPGTSGPIGTQYFGPGTRLTVL.